Listed below are T cell receptor beta chains from one sample, sequenced in a study of glioma-infiltrating T cells. MiXCR, applied by TCRdb to the multiplex PCR reads, yields one record per CDR3 protein. The sample lists around 190,000 distinct CDR3 sequences, around 40% occurring once. Sequenced: glioma tissue, nonneoplastic brain tissue, or PBMCs (not recorded which). These receptors were obtained from a human donor with low-grade glioma or glioblastoma, undergoing nonglioma brain surgery, or in good health (not recorded which). Each CDR3 is given without its conserved first and last residue. A D gene is named only where the DNA matches it firmly.

>TRBJ2-1|TRBD2|TRBV18
ASSPQASGYNEQF
>TRBJ2-5|-|TRBV20-1
SATKISGQETQY
>TRBJ1-1|TRBD1|TRBV18
ASSPDRDREAF
>TRBJ1-5|TRBD1|TRBV6-5
ASSGQGGNQPQN
>TRBJ2-7|-|TRBV30
AWTGALAYEQY
>TRBJ2-7|-|TRBV20-1
ITIPPSSWSYEQY
>TRBJ2-1|TRBD2|TRBV28
ASSLYTSGSYNEQF
>TRBJ2-7|-|TRBV28
ASSSQVWESGEQY
>TRBJ2-5|TRBD2|TRBV5-4
ASSISPSGDQETQY
>TRBJ2-7|-|TRBV5-4
ASSLAGLSPEQY
>TRBJ1-1|-|TRBV20-1
SSSLMKNTEAF
>TRBJ2-2|-|TRBV20-1
SVEGGAGPAVGELF
>TRBJ1-6|-|TRBV5-4
ASSLGLRGTLNNSPLH
>TRBJ2-3|-|TRBV2
ASRFPGQDTQY
>TRBJ2-1|-|TRBV6-2/TRBV6-3
VSSYDLDNEQF
>TRBJ2-1|TRBD2|TRBV27
AVRREGSYNEQF
>TRBJ2-3|TRBD2|TRBV28
ASSLGTSGIGTDTQY
>TRBJ2-3|-|TRBV2
ASKTRYNTDTQY
>TRBJ1-1|-|TRBV12-3/TRBV12-4
ASSLTQNEAF
>TRBJ1-2|-|TRBV27
ASSSSMGLLGYT
>TRBJ2-1|-|TRBV24-1
ATQDSDNERF
>TRBJ2-7|TRBD2|TRBV7-8
ASTQSTSGTYEQY
>TRBJ1-2|-|TRBV29-1
SVEEGRAGYT
>TRBJ2-7|TRBD2|TRBV20-1
SASGTSATYEQY
>TRBJ2-1|TRBD2|TRBV6-1
ASSISSGSVSYNEQF
>TRBJ2-1|TRBD1|TRBV28
ASSLLQGDEQF
>TRBJ1-1|-|TRBV5-1
ASSLVGEFNTGAF
>TRBJ2-5|-|TRBV5-4
ASSLYREGEETQY
>TRBJ1-1|TRBD1|TRBV19
ASSSTDRGRAF
>TRBJ1-1|-|TRBV27
ASSPSINTEAF
>TRBJ2-7|-|TRBV11-2
ASSSPRALGEQY
>TRBJ1-1|-|TRBV29-1
SVHPGYNTEAF
>TRBJ2-1|TRBD1|TRBV29-1
SARPPDRGRNEQF
>TRBJ2-7|TRBD1|TRBV5-1
ASSLIRDRGPSSYEQY
>TRBJ1-5|TRBD1|TRBV19
ASSISGTGLPSNQPQH
>TRBJ2-2|TRBD1|TRBV14
ASSQVRQGVKFTGELF
>TRBJ2-5|-|TRBV6-6
ASSYRTPRYQETQY
>TRBJ2-7|TRBD2|TRBV5-1
ASSRPGGTSSYEQY
>TRBJ2-7|TRBD2|TRBV20-1
SASTGRLAGGYEQY
>TRBJ1-5|-|TRBV12-3/TRBV12-4
ASSRPERPQH
>TRBJ2-3|-|TRBV7-9
ASSLGQPPDTQY
>TRBJ2-2|-|TRBV28
ASRGGMVLTGELF
>TRBJ2-3|TRBD2|TRBV15
ATSPTVAGGPY
>TRBJ1-1|-|TRBV27
ASSFSPGNTEAF
>TRBJ1-5|TRBD1|TRBV6-1
ASSTGTDSNQPQH
>TRBJ2-1|TRBD2|TRBV6-6
ATTEGSGRYNEKF
>TRBJ2-6|TRBD1|TRBV12-3/TRBV12-4
ASSTTGGSGANVLT
>TRBJ1-5|TRBD1|TRBV20-1
SAGGQGDEPQN
>TRBJ2-7|-|TRBV18
ASSQEKSSYEQY
>TRBJ2-7|-|TRBV20-1
SARESQRGYEQY
>TRBJ1-1|TRBD1|TRBV30
AWSPRTGWGTEAF
>TRBJ2-3|TRBD1|TRBV19
ASSSARGPTDTQY
>TRBJ2-7|-|TRBV20-1
SARGPVLSYEQY
>TRBJ2-3|TRBD2|TRBV18
ASSQGLAGADTQY